The 26 T cell receptor beta chains presented below share a single source sample, sequenced in a study of vaccination effects on CD4 cells after COVID-19. Produced via immunoSEQ multiplex PCR; TCRdb's table is partial and in-frame only. The table has tens of thousands of clones, approximately 68% seen once. No antigen has been assigned to these receptors. Prior to sequencing, the ViraFEST assay stimulated PBMC with viral peptide pools, which expanded the antigen-specific CD4+ T cells. Culture lasted roughly 9 days before CD4+ T cell isolation. Sequenced material: CD4+ T cells from PBMCs cultured with HCoV-229E spike peptides, taken before COVID-19 vaccination. Source of these receptors: a human donor who received a COVID-19 vaccine.

This clone was detected only once. The rearrangement uses TRBV9 and TRBJ2-5; D possibly corresponds to TRBD2 (6 bases). Trimming shortened V by 0 bases and J by 2 bases, and 14 bases separated the two germline ends. CDR3 size: 16 residues. CDR1 is SGDLS and CDR2 is YYNGEE in the germline V gene. The CDR3, as DNA: TGTGCCAGCAGCGTAGGGAGGGTGGGCGAACAAGAGACCCAGTACTTC. It translates to CASSVGRVGEQETQYF.

The chain employs TRBV19 and TRBJ1-2; D possibly corresponds to TRBD1 (6 bases). V was pared by 5 bases and J by 3 bases, with 16 bases between. Germline CDR1 reads LNHDA; CDR2 reads SQIVND (reference sequence). There are 15 residues in the CDR3. CDR3: CASSVISGADYGYTF. The CDR3 bases are TGTGCCAGTAGTGTGATTTCGGGGGCCGACTATGGCTACACCTTC. The full variable domain, rest sourced from reference TRBV19 and TRBJ1-2, is DGGITQSPKYLFRKEGQNVTLSCEQNLNHDAMYWYRQDPGQGLRLIYYSQIVNDFQKGDIAEGYSVSREKKESFPLTVTSAQKNPTAFYLCASSVISGADYGYTFGSGTRLTVV.

The chain couples TRBV19 to TRBJ1-4; perhaps TRBD1 as D (6 bases). The CDR3 is 15 amino acids. Trimming removed 5 bases from V and 8 bases from J, with 18 bases in between. Germline V gene lookup returns CDR1 LNHDA and CDR2 SQIVND (reference sequence). CDR3 in amino acids: CASSVLGGGVEKLFF. The CDR3 bases are TGTGCCAGTAGTGTCCTCGGGGGCGGTGTAGAAAAACTGTTTTTT.

This clone was picked up a small number of times. The chain employs TRBV6-2 or TRBV6-3 and TRBJ1-5, with 12 nucleotides matching TRBD1. CDR3 length: 16 residues. Trimming removed 2 bases from V and 6 bases from J; junction bases left unmatched: 5. Germline CDR1 reads MNHEY; CDR2 reads SVGEGT. The CDR3 protein is CASSYGGTGGVQPQHF. The CDR3 region has the DNA TGTGCCAGCAGTTACGGCGGGACAGGGGGCGTTCAGCCCCAGCATTTT.

This clone appeared a few times. This chain links TRBV6-2 or TRBV6-3 with TRBJ1-1, with D possibly matching TRBD1 (6 bases). CDR3 size: 13 residues. V lost 1 base, J lost 9 bases, and 12 bases lay in between. CDR1 is MNHEY and CDR2 is SVGEGT in the germline V gene. CDR3 DNA sequence: TGTGCCAGCAGTTACTTCGGGGGGCCGAAAGCTTTCTTT. Translated, it gives CASSYFGGPKAFF.

In its sample, this clone was seen a few times. The rearrangement links TRBV4-1 to TRBJ2-5; D is perhaps TRBD2 (6 bases). V was shortened by 0 bases and J by 6 bases, with 14 bases between the two germline ends. The CDR3 totals 15 residues. The germline V gene has CDR1 MGHRA and CDR2 YSYEKL. DNA for the CDR3: TGCGCCAGCAGCCAAGATCTAACTAGCATGCAGACCCAGTACTTC. Its protein product is CASSQDLTSMQTQYF.

The gene calls are TRBV3-1 (or the pseudogene TRBV3-2) and TRBJ2-3, with unresolved D. Trimming stripped 7 bases from V and 0 bases from J, with 8 bases between. This CDR3 comprises 13 residues. Per the germline V gene, CDR1 is LGHDT and CDR2 is YNNKEL (reference sequence). For the CDR3, the DNA is TGTGCCAGCAATCAGACTAGCACAGATACGCAGTATTTT. This codes for CASNQTSTDTQYF.

The V gene is TRBV5-1, the J gene TRBJ2-2; 16 positions agree with TRBD2. Trimming removed 4 bases from V and 3 bases from J; junction bases left unmatched: 3. The CDR3 is 17 amino acids. Germline CDR1 is SGHRS and CDR2 is YFSETQ. The DNA for the CDR3 is TGCGCCAGCAGCACCGGGACTAGCGGGGGGGACACCGGGGAGCTGTTTTTT. Its translation: CASSTGTSGGDTGELFF.

V usage is TRBV6-1 and J usage is TRBJ2-7; either TRBD1 or TRBD2 may fit D (5 bases each). The CDR3 has 12 amino acids. The germline V gene encodes CDR1 MNHNS and CDR2 SASEGT. V was clipped by 2 bases and J by 5 bases, with 7 bases between them. The CDR3 DNA sequence: TGTGCCAGCAGTGAAATGGGGGACGAGCAGTACTTC. Encoded protein: CASSEMGDEQYF.

J is TRBJ2-3 and V is TRBV28, with 9 bases that match TRBD1. There are 20 residues in the CDR3. J gave up 0 bases and V 4 bases, and 17 bases lay outside the gene matches. Germline-derived CDR1 and CDR2 are MDHEN and SYDVKM. The CDR3 nucleotides read TGTGCCAGCAGTTCCCCGGGACAGGGACTTTCAGAATATAGCACAGATACGCAGTATTTT. Amino acids: CASSSPGQGLSEYSTDTQYF.

The chain uses TRBV6-5 and TRBJ1-2; D possibly corresponds to TRBD1 (6 bases). The CDR3 sequence is 14 residues long. Germline CDR1 and CDR2: MNHEY and SVGAGI. V was trimmed by 4 bases and J by 4 bases, leaving 13 bases between them. The CDR3 DNA reads TGTGCCAGCAGTTCCAGGGGTGGTGGCTATGGCTACACCTTC. Amino acid sequence: CASSSRGGGYGYTF.

This clone has more than one count but fewer than ten. The chain has TRBV6-5 and TRBJ1-2; D is uncertain. Trimming removed 4 bases from V and 8 bases from J, with 20 bases in between. Germline V gene data show CDR1 as MNHEY and CDR2 as SVGAGI. The CDR3 contains 15 residues. In nucleotides, the CDR3 is TGTGCCAGCAGTTCGCTGGTCGCGAGTCTGCGGGGCTACACCTTC. Protein sequence: CASSSLVASLRGYTF.

This chain connects TRBV7-9 to TRBJ1-2; D may be TRBD1 (5 bases). The V and J ends lost 1 base and 2 bases respectively, with 5 bases between them. There are 13 residues in the CDR3. Germline V gene sequence: CDR1 SEHNR, CDR2 FQNEAQ (reference sequence). The DNA for the CDR3 is TGTGCCAGCAGCTTAGGGGGGAACTATGGCTACACCTTC. Translating gives CASSLGGNYGYTF.

The chain combines TRBV2 with TRBJ2-3; D is undetermined. The CDR3 is 13 amino acids. Germline CDR1 reads SNHLY; CDR2 reads FYNNEI. The V end was cut by 5 bases, the J end by 2 bases, with 8 bases between. Here the CDR3 reads CASSPPFTDTQYF. The CDR3 region has the DNA TGTGCCAGCAGTCCGCCCTTCACAGATACGCAGTATTTT.

The rearrangement joins TRBV10-3 to TRBJ2-7; D uncertain. The CDR3 spans 13 residues. Looked up from germline, CDR1 is ENHRY and CDR2 is SYGVKD. The V end lost 2 bases, the J end lost 3 bases, and 8 bases lay between the germline ends. This chain's CDR3 is CAISEQQFYEQYF. In DNA, the CDR3 is TGTGCCATCAGTGAGCAACAGTTCTACGAGCAGTACTTC.

V usage is TRBV10-3 and J usage is TRBJ2-3; 7 bases fit TRBD1. This CDR3 region has 15 residues. Per the germline V gene, CDR1 is ENHRY and CDR2 is SYGVKD. After removal of 0 bases from V and 6 bases from J, the junction contained 6 bases not matched to a gene. As DNA, the CDR3 is TGTGCCATCAGTGAGTCCAATACACAGGGGGATACGCAGTATTTT. This encodes CAISESNTQGDTQYF.

This chain joins TRBV10-3 and TRBJ2-7; TRBD1 agrees at 7 bases. The CDR3 loop spans 15 amino acids. Germline loops: CDR1 ENHRY, CDR2 SYGVKD. Losses at the gene ends were 0 bases for V and 5 bases for J; bases not matched to a gene: 7. The CDR3 here is CAISESGRGINEQYF. In nucleotides, the CDR3 is TGTGCCATCAGTGAGTCGGGCAGGGGGATAAACGAGCAGTACTTC.

CDR3 loop: CASTGRPGRGYGYTF. As DNA, the CDR3 is TGTGCCAGCACCGGACGCCCCGGCAGGGGATATGGCTACACCTTC. The J gene is TRBJ1-2, the V gene TRBV6-5; a weak D match, TRBD1 (6 bases). V shed 7 bases and J shed 5 bases, with 20 bases lying between them. Germline-derived CDR1 and CDR2 are MNHEY and SVGAGI. The CDR3 has 15 residues.

The chain combines TRBV5-4 with TRBJ2-5, with 10 bases fitting TRBD2. Germline values: CDR1 SGHNT, CDR2 YYREEE (reference sequence). The CDR3 is made up of 14 amino acids. V was pared by 10 bases and J by 4 bases, with 10 bases of the junction left unmatched. CDR3 loop: CAGGLAGVPETQYF. For the CDR3, the DNA is TGTGCCGGGGGGCTAGCGGGAGTTCCAGAGACCCAGTACTTC.

The J gene is TRBJ2-3, the V gene TRBV5-1, with 7 bases that match TRBD1. The CDR3 consists of 13 residues. The trim removed 7 bases at V and 7 bases at J, leaving 9 bases unmatched. The V gene's germline CDR1 is SGHRS and CDR2 YFSETQ. The CDR3 nucleotides read TGCGCCAGCGGACCAACAGGGGCGAATACGCAGTATTTT. Its protein product is CASGPTGANTQYF.

This clone was counted a few times. The chain employs TRBV5-5 and TRBJ1-5; D call uncertain. Germline V gives CDR1 SGHKS, CDR2 YYEKEE (reference sequence). V dropped 0 bases and J dropped 1 base, with 8 bases sitting between them. The CDR3 consists of 15 residues. The CDR3 region has the DNA TGTGCCAGCAGCTTGGAGGCGGAGAGCAATCAGCCCCAGCATTTT. Its protein is CASSLEAESNQPQHF.

The table lists this clone with a few counts. This chain links TRBV6-5 with TRBJ1-1; 7 bases align to TRBD1. The CDR3 length is 13 residues. After removal of 2 bases from V and 7 bases from J, the junction contained 4 bases not matched to a gene. Germline CDR1 MNHEY, CDR2 SVGAGI. The CDR3: CASSYRGRSEAFF. The CDR3 coding sequence is TGTGCCAGCAGTTACAGGGGGCGGAGTGAAGCTTTCTTT.

The chain recombines TRBV28 with TRBJ1-3; 7 bases align to TRBD1. Trimming at V came to 5 bases and at J to 1 base, leaving 14 bases not matched to a gene. Germline V gene sequence: CDR1 MDHEN, CDR2 SYDVKM. The CDR3 consists of 18 residues. For the CDR3, the DNA is TGTGCCAGCAGTGGGGGGGGACTCGGGACAGTTTCTGGAAACACCATATATTTT. Translation: CASSGGGLGTVSGNTIYF.

The gene calls are TRBV4-3 and TRBJ2-3; D perhaps matches TRBD2 (5 bases). V was pared by 0 bases and J by 4 bases, with 17 bases between. This CDR3 region has 17 residues. Per germline, CDR1 LGHNA and CDR2 YSLEER. The CDR3: CASSQEGALAGSDTQYF. CDR3 sequence (DNA): TGCGCCAGCAGCCAAGAAGGAGCCCTAGCCGGTTCAGATACGCAGTATTTT.

The count of this clone is one. The rearrangement joins TRBV7-8 to TRBJ2-7; D gene unclear. Germline V gene data show CDR1 as SGHVS and CDR2 as FQNEAQ. V was clipped by 0 bases and J by 3 bases, with 6 bases between them. The CDR3 runs 13 residues. CDR3 bases: TGTGCCAGCAGCTTAGCGACCAGCTACGAGCAGTACTTC. This gives the protein CASSLATSYEQYF.

This clone was observed a few times. The rearrangement joins TRBV6-2 or TRBV6-3 to TRBJ1-2; D remains ambiguous. This CDR3 is 15 amino acids long. Trimming stripped 2 bases from V and 8 bases from J, with 18 bases between. In germline, CDR1 is MNHEY, CDR2 SVGEGT. CDR3 protein: CASSYRPGGLGGYTF. The CDR3 DNA reads TGTGCCAGCAGTTACCGTCCTGGCGGATTAGGGGGCTACACCTTC.